This T cell receptor (beta chain) was profiled in a study of OX40 agonist ivuxolimab in advanced cancers. Context from the whole study: The costimulatory receptor OX40 (CD134) was targeted by ivuxolimab, a fully human IgG2 agonistic monoclonal antibody. Intravenous ivuxolimab was administered to patients every 2 weeks at six dose levels: 0.01, 0.1, 0.3, 1.5, 3 and 10 mg/kg. Among the approximately 54 dose-escalation patients, around 20 had hepatocellular carcinoma, 15 or so melanoma, 9 renal cell carcinoma and 9 head and neck cancer. In the dose-escalation cohort, approximately 80% of patients were male, and the mean age was around 60 years with a range of roughly 23 to 79. Prior anti-PD-1, anti-PD-L1 or anti-CTLA-4 therapy was permitted, and about 40% of dose-escalation patients had received checkpoint inhibitors. Partial responses were achieved by three dose-escalation patients, of whom one had hepatocellular carcinoma and two had cutaneous melanoma. The point of sequencing TCRbeta in the periphery was to test whether ivuxolimab changed TCR sequence diversity and drove clonal T-cell expansion. The paper covers the monotherapy dose-escalation part of the phase I ivuxolimab trial, which included N of about 50 patients. Broader findings and caveats from the paper: Low levels of normalized T-cell clonal expansion were also seen in some nonresponding patients. The antigen specificity of the peripheral T cells that underwent clonal expansion was not determined. Clonal expansion of both CD4+ and CD8+ blood T cells was observed from baseline to week 6 at doses 0.1 to 3.0 mg/kg. After ivuxolimab, CD8+ T cells had more expanded clones than CD4+ T cells on average. In the 0.1-3.0 mg/kg groups, partial responders had among the lowest normalized peripheral clonal expansion, particularly in CD8+ T cells.

About this clone itself: It has no known antigen specificity. It has no much larger one-base neighbor in the sample; base qualities were not kept.

The trial excluded patients who had a history of autoimmune disease or were on systemic immunosuppression. Peripheral blood for TCR sequencing was collected from all dose cohorts at baseline, on cycle 4 day 1, and on cycle 7 day 1. The samples were taken from a phase I, first-in-human, multicenter, open-label dose-escalation trial of ivuxolimab. Adults with locally advanced or metastatic melanoma, renal cell carcinoma, hepatocellular carcinoma or head and neck squamous cell carcinoma were enrolled in the trial. CD4+ and CD8+ T cells were sorted separately from peripheral blood before TCR sequencing. The CDR3, cysteine through phenylalanine, is 16 amino acids long. Only the CDR3 region is kept as DNA, spanning 48 bases read in frame from base 1. Relative to germline, V is missing 5 bases and J is missing 6 bases, with 12 bases of the junction outside any gene match. CDR1 and CDR2 were assigned from the germline V gene as SGHTA and FQGNSA.

To sequence the TCRbeta CDR3 region, genomic DNA was isolated from the sorted cells. The immunoSEQ Assay was used to sequence the TCRbeta CDR3 regions. This immuneACCESS table, as held by TCRdb, lists in-frame sequences with V and J called but not all clones. Of the missing ones, under half trace to an unresolved V gene in checked studies; the others have no known cause. Counted in this sample were tens of thousands of clones; approximately 80% of them appeared once. The ten largest clones add up to roughly 5.8% of the sample. This sample comprised CD4+ or CD8+ T cells sorted from blood, obtained in a trial of the OX40 agonist ivuxolimab. The receptor was isolated from an adult with an advanced solid tumor such as melanoma, head and neck, liver or kidney cancer. The rearrangement joined TRBV7-2 to TRBJ2-1; 8 bases in the middle match TRBD2. The CDR3 is CASSPQTPGTSNEQFF. In nucleotide form, the sequence is TGTGCCAGCAGCCCTCAGACCCCCGGGACTAGCAATGAGCAGTTCTTC. Joined to the reference TRBV7-2 and TRBJ2-1 proteins, this CDR3 gives the full variable domain: GAGVSQSPSNKVTEKGKDVELRCDPISGHTALYWYRQSLGQGLEFLIYFQGNSAPDKSGLPSDRFSAERTGGSVSTLTIQRTQQEDSAVYLCASSPQTPGTSNEQFFGPGTRLTVL.